The next 15 T cell receptor beta chains were all read from a single sample in a study of regulatory T cells in long-lasting Graves disease. CDR3-region Arm-PCR and iRepertoire HTBI primers produced the TCR beta libraries. TCRdb used MiXCR to reprocess the multiplex PCR reads, holding one entry per CDR3 protein. The table lists some 490,000 distinct CDR3 sequences, about 11% of them singletons. The sample's time point: newly diagnosed GD, antithyroid drugs for less than 3 months. Isolated PBMC RNA provided the starting material for the TCR library. These data were also reused for a study on T cells in Graves' hyperthyroidism and ophthalmopathy.

Sequenced here: peripheral blood mononuclear cells (PBMCs), sampled at new diagnosis, from a patient treated with antithyroid drugs. The receptor set was obtained from a young woman with Graves disease.

In its sample, this clonotype was seen many times. The chain is built from TRBV3-1 and TRBJ2-7, with no clear D. Looked up from germline, CDR1 is LGHDT and CDR2 is YNNKEL (reference sequence). The germline V and J ends were trimmed by 1 base and 2 bases, with 12 bases remaining between them. CDR3 length: 15 residues. CDR3 sequence reads: CASSQVGRGAYEQYF. The CDR3 DNA is TGTGCCAGCAGCCAAGTGGGCAGAGGAGCCTACGAGCAGTACTTC.

This clonotype was seen at least ten times. J is TRBJ2-1 and V is TRBV3-1; D possibly corresponds to TRBD1 (5 bases). V dropped 4 bases and J dropped 9 bases, with 19 bases sitting between them. This CDR3 has 15 residues. CDR1 is LGHDT and CDR2 is YNNKEL in the germline V gene (reference sequence). The CDR3: CASSPIVGASGEQFF. DNA of the CDR3: TGTGCCAGCAGCCCCATCGTAGGGGCCTCTGGTGAGCAGTTCTTC.

In this sample, this clonotype turned up many times. The rearrangement joins TRBV10-2 to TRBJ2-1; maybe TRBD2 (6 bases). The CDR3 loop spans 18 amino acids. In germline, CDR1 is WSHSY, CDR2 SAAADI. V was cut by 6 bases and J by 8 bases, with 29 bases left in between. The CDR3 DNA sequence: TGCGCCAGCAGGAGAGCCGGGGTCGGGAGAGCCCTGAGGGATGAGCAGTTCTTC. This encodes CASRRAGVGRALRDEQFF.

This clonotype was picked up many times. The chain is built from TRBV11-3 and TRBJ2-7; 8 nucleotides align to TRBD1. Germline lookup yields CDR1 SGHNT and CDR2 YENEEA. The CDR3 runs to 14 residues. V trimming: 5 bases; J trimming: 3 bases; junction bases outside the gene matches: 6. The CDR3: CASSTGTGFYEQYF. The CDR3 nucleotides are TGTGCCAGCAGCACCGGGACAGGTTTCTACGAGCAGTACTTC. The whole variable domain, remainder taken from reference TRBV11-3 and TRBJ2-7, is EAGVVQSPRYKIIEKKQPVAFWCNPISGHNTLYWYLQNLGQGPELLIRYENEEAVDDSQLPKDRFSAERLKGVDSTLKIQPAELGDSAVYLCASSTGTGFYEQYFGPGTRLTVT.

As to this clonotype: Being one base from a much bigger clone, this may be a read error. This chain connects TRBV27 to TRBJ2-3, with 8 nucleotides matching TRBD2. The germline V gene has CDR1 MNHEY and CDR2 SMNVEV (reference sequence). CDR3 length equals 15 residues. Written as DNA, the CDR3 is TGTGCCGGCAGGACGGGACTAGTGGGCACAGATACGCAGTATTTT. Amino acid sequence: CAGRTGLVGTDTQYF.

J is TRBJ1-5 and V is TRBV15; maybe TRBD1 (5 bases). The germline gives CDR1 LNHNV, CDR2 YYDKDF (reference sequence). This CDR3 is 14 amino acids long. V dropped 0 bases and J dropped 6 bases, with 9 bases sitting between them. CDR3 protein: CATSREGAAQPQHF. CDR3 nucleotide sequence: TGTGCCACCAGCAGAGAAGGGGCGGCTCAGCCCCAGCATTTT.

This clonotype has more than one count but fewer than ten. Here the CDR3 reads CASSMYLFSYEQYF. Here the CDR3 DNA reads TGTGCCAGTAGTATGTATCTGTTCTCCTACGAGCAGTACTTC. The chain joins TRBV19 to TRBJ2-7; no clear D. CDR1 is LNHDA and CDR2 is SQIVND in the germline V gene (reference sequence). V dropped 3 bases and J dropped 0 bases, with 9 bases sitting between them. This CDR3 spans 14 amino acids. Complete variable domain (other parts from reference TRBV19 and TRBJ2-7): DGGITQSPKYLFRKEGQNVTLSCEQNLNHDAMYWYRQDPGQGLRLIYYSQIVNDFQKGDIAEGYSVSREKKESFPLTVTSAQKNPTAFYLCASSMYLFSYEQYFGPGTRLTVT.

This clonotype showed up just a few times. The genes are TRBV20-1 and TRBJ2-5; TRBD2 matches at 12 bases. CDR3 size: 14 residues. CDR1 and CDR2 from the germline V gene are DFQATT and SNEGSKA (reference sequence). V lost 5 bases, J lost 5 bases, and 6 bases stayed unmatched. The CDR3 DNA reads TGCAGTGCTGCCCTAGCGGGAGGGGGGGAGACCCAGTACTTC. It codes for CSAALAGGGETQYF.

The V and J genes are TRBV7-9 and TRBJ2-7; 8 bases align to TRBD1. The CDR3 has 15 residues. In germline, CDR1 is SEHNR, CDR2 FQNEAQ (reference sequence). V dropped 3 bases and J dropped 4; count of bases not matched to a gene: 8. CDR3 protein: CASSFTGDRSYEQYF. Here the CDR3 DNA reads TGTGCCAGCAGCTTCACGGGGGACAGGTCTTACGAGCAGTACTTC.

This clonotype was seen only a few times. This sequence joins TRBV5-1 and TRBJ2-1; the D gene is possibly TRBD2 (6 bases). Germline-derived CDR1 and CDR2 are SGHRS and YFSETQ. The CDR3 loop spans 15 amino acids. Trimming took off 1 base at V and 7 bases at J, with 15 bases between the two ends. The CDR3 sequence is CASSLLGAGGNEQFF. The CDR3 DNA reads TGCGCCAGCAGCTTGCTAGGGGCTGGGGGGAATGAGCAGTTCTTC.

This clonotype was seen ten or more times. V is TRBV29-1 and J is TRBJ1-2, with a possible D match to TRBD1 (6 bases). V dropped 4 bases and J dropped 3 bases, with 9 bases sitting between them. CDR1 is SQVTM, CDR2 ANQGSEA, per germline. The CDR3 is made up of 12 amino acids. CDR3 sequence (DNA): TGCAGCGTTGTCTACAGGGACTATGGCTACACCTTC. Its protein product is CSVVYRDYGYTF.

This clonotype was observed at least ten times. The chain carries TRBV18 and TRBJ1-6; 7 bases match TRBD1. Germline CDR1 is KGHSH and CDR2 is LQKENI. The CDR3 runs to 16 residues. V shed 0 bases and J 14 bases; nucleotides not matched to a gene: 13. The CDR3 spells CASSPPFSGQSASLHF. The DNA of the CDR3 is TGTGCCAGCTCACCACCGTTTTCGGGACAGTCAGCCTCCCTCCACTTT. Full variable domain (remainder filled in from reference TRBV18 and TRBJ1-6): NAGVMQNPRHLVRRRGQEARLRCSPMKGHSHVYWYRQLPEEGLKFMVYLQKENIIDESGMPKERFSAEFPKEGPSILRIQQVVRGDSAAYFCASSPPFSGQSASLHFGNGTRLTVT.

The rearrangement links TRBV6-2 or TRBV6-3 to TRBJ1-2; D not certain. V lost 5 bases and J lost 3, with 19 bases in between. The CDR3 contains 16 residues. In germline, CDR1 is MNHEY, CDR2 SVGEGT. CDR3 amino acids: CASSTGVGEVHYGYTF. The CDR3 nucleotides read TGTGCCAGCAGTACTGGAGTCGGGGAGGTCCACTATGGCTACACCTTC.

The chain carries TRBV27 and TRBJ1-2; perhaps TRBD1 as D (6 bases). This CDR3 has 16 amino acids. Per the germline V gene, CDR1 is MNHEY and CDR2 is SMNVEV (reference sequence). V lost 7 bases, J lost 4 bases, and 22 bases lay in between. The CDR3: CASKTVGGGEGYGYTF. The CDR3 DNA follows: TGTGCCAGCAAAACCGTAGGGGGGGGGGAGGGCTATGGCTACACCTTC.

This clonotype showed up many times. The chain joins TRBV4-2 to TRBJ2-6, with D unresolved. V was trimmed by 0 bases and J by 2 bases, leaving 8 bases between them. The CDR3 is 16 residues long. Germline assignment: CDR1 LGHNA and CDR2 YNFKEQ. CDR3 residues: CASSQDLSTGANVLTF. CDR3 bases: TGTGCCAGCAGCCAAGACCTGTCAACTGGGGCCAACGTCCTGACTTTC.